This TCR beta chain was retrieved from a study of technical replicates of blood from a few donors. Using immunoSEQ multiplex PCR, the repertoire was profiled, and TCRdb retains in-frame clones only, with some absent. The table shows about 74,000 clones, with approximately 90% occurring only once. Germline values: CDR1 SGHRS, CDR2 YFSETQ. Between the trimmed V and J ends, which lost 4 bases and 2 bases, there was a span of 9 bases. This CDR3 has 13 amino acids. The clonotype was recovered from a human donor in good health. The sequenced sample was T cells isolated from PBMCs. The chain joins TRBV5-1 to TRBJ2-5, with D tentatively TRBD1 (6 bases). The CDR3 loop is CASSPGQQETQYF. CDR3 coding DNA: TGCGCCAGCAGCCCAGGACAGCAAGAGACCCAGTACTTC.